Following are 12 T cell receptor beta chains from one sample sequenced in a study of blood T cell repertoires in COVID-19. The method was immunoSEQ multiplex PCR; TCRdb's version includes in-frame clones alone and lacks a portion of them. The table lists hundreds of thousands of clones, around 91% of them singletons. The sequenced sample consisted of peripheral blood. Receptors originate from a woman aged 55-75 years with acute or convalescent COVID-19.

The chain has TRBV2 and TRBJ1-5; weak D call: TRBD1 (5 bases). Per germline, CDR1 SNHLY and CDR2 FYNNEI. This CDR3 comprises 14 residues. V lost 7 bases to trimming and J lost 6 bases, with 16 bases between them. This CDR3 is CASNGVGQGQPQHF. The DNA of the CDR3 is TGTGCCAGCAATGGAGTAGGCCAGGGTCAGCCCCAGCATTTT.

This chain connects TRBV15 to TRBJ1-3, with unresolved D. CDR1 is LNHNV, CDR2 YYDKDF, per germline (reference sequence). The ends were cut back, 0 bases at V and 6 bases at J, with 6 bases in the middle. The CDR3 runs to 13 residues. CDR3 sequence (DNA): TGTGCCACCAGCAGAGATCCCGTAAACACCATATATTTT. It encodes CATSRDPVNTIYF.

The chain joins TRBV19 to TRBJ1-6; a possible D gene is TRBD1 (6 bases). This CDR3 spans 15 amino acids. V was pared by 6 bases and J by 8 bases, with 17 bases between. Germline CDR1 is LNHDA and CDR2 is SQIVND (reference sequence). CDR3 nucleotides: TGTGCCAGTAGCTTAACAGGGTTGGCTGATTCACCCCTCCACTTT. Protein: CASSLTGLADSPLHF.

This chain uses TRBV9 with TRBJ1-1; D gene uncertain. The CDR3 extends over 13 amino acids. The V gene lost 7 bases and the J gene lost 2 bases, with 12 bases spanning the gap. CDR1 is SGDLS, CDR2 YYNGEE, per germline. The CDR3 DNA follows: TGTGCCAGCGGACGGACGGGAAACACTGAAGCTTTCTTT. The encoded protein is CASGRTGNTEAFF.

The chain links TRBV6-2 or TRBV6-3 to TRBJ2-2; 14 nucleotides align to TRBD2. The V gene's germline CDR1 is MNHEY and CDR2 SVGEGT. The V segment lost 5 bases and the J segment 6 bases; nucleotides outside the gene matches: 2. This CDR3 contains 15 residues. CDR3 in DNA: TGTGCCAGCAGTCCGACTAGCGGGGGGGCCGGGGAGCTGTTTTTT. Translation: CASSPTSGGAGELFF.

This chain links TRBV7-2 with TRBJ1-5, with TRBD1 as a possible D gene (6 bases). The germline V gene encodes CDR1 SGHTA and CDR2 FQGNSA. The CDR3 is made up of 13 amino acids. V shed 5 bases and J shed 5 bases, with 10 bases lying between them. CDR3 DNA: TGTGCCAGCAGCAAGAAGGGGGATCAGCCCCAGCATTTT. Protein: CASSKKGDQPQHF.

V is TRBV5-4 and J is TRBJ1-2, with D unclear. The CDR3 length is 12 residues. With 4 bases removed from V and 8 bases from J, the gap between germline ends came to 12 bases. Germline CDR1 reads SGHNT; CDR2 reads YYREEE (reference sequence). The CDR3 region has the DNA TGTGCCAGCAGCCCCGGAGGGAACGGCTACACCTTC. It translates to CASSPGGNGYTF.

The chain joins TRBV27 to TRBJ1-6; no definite D call. The germline V gene encodes CDR1 MNHEY and CDR2 SMNVEV (reference sequence). Between the trimmed V and J ends, which lost 5 bases and 9 bases, there was a span of 8 bases. This CDR3 spans 12 amino acids. CDR3 DNA: TGTGCCAGCAGTAGCGTCGGTTCACCCCTCCACTTT. Translation gives CASSSVGSPLHF.

This rearrangement joins TRBV9 to TRBJ1-3, with a tentative D call TRBD1 (5 bases). The CDR3 loop spans 16 amino acids. Trimming removed 0 bases from V and 1 base from J, with 11 bases in between. The germline gives CDR1 SGDLS, CDR2 YYNGEE. CDR3 loop: CASSVAPQESGNTIYF. CDR3 nucleotides: TGTGCCAGCAGCGTAGCCCCACAGGAATCTGGAAACACCATATATTTT.

The genes are TRBV6-6 and TRBJ2-1, with TRBD1 matching over 8 bases. The CDR3 covers 15 residues. CDR1 is MNHNY and CDR2 is SVGAGI in the germline V gene (reference sequence). Germline trimming cut 4 bases from V and 7 bases from J; bases unmatched to any gene: 9. CDR3 sequence (DNA): TGTGCCAGCAGTTTATTCGGGACAGGTGGGAATGAGCAGTTCTTC. This codes for CASSLFGTGGNEQFF.

The chain recombines TRBV4-3 with TRBJ1-2, with a weak D call TRBD1 (6 bases). V lost 3 bases and J 8 bases, leaving 10 bases between the germline ends. CDR1 is LGHNA and CDR2 is YSLEER in the germline V gene. The CDR3 is 12 residues long. CDR3 bases: TGCGCCAGCAGCCACGAAGGGGGAGGCTACACCTTC. Protein product: CASSHEGGGYTF.

The V gene is TRBV18, the J gene TRBJ1-5; TRBD1 might be the D (5 bases). The CDR3 runs to 13 residues. Per germline, CDR1 KGHSH and CDR2 LQKENI. The germline V and J ends were trimmed by 5 bases and 6 bases, with 11 bases remaining between them. In nucleotides, the CDR3 is TGTGCCAGCTCAAAGGAGGGGCCTCAGCCCCAGCATTTT. Its protein product is CASSKEGPQPQHF.